This T cell receptor (beta chain) was recovered during a study of PD-1 blockade in classical Hodgkin lymphoma. The repertoire was sequenced with immunoSEQ multiplex PCR; TCRdb's copy has only in-frame clones and lacks some. The sample lists 70,000 to 80,000 clones, about 92% occurring once. Relapses following autologous stem cell transplantation were seen in all patients, with brentuximab vedotin exposure varying. Germline CDR1 reads KGHSH; CDR2 reads LQKENI. The V gene lost 0 bases and the J gene lost 1 base, with 7 bases spanning the gap. This CDR3 is built from 14 residues. This sequence joins TRBV18 and TRBJ2-7; perhaps TRBD2 as D (6 bases). This TCR derives from a human donor with classical Hodgkin lymphoma. This sample comprised peripheral blood mononuclear cells (PBMCs), obtained at baseline. DNA of the CDR3: TGTGCCAGCTCACCACCGGGACTTTCCTACGAGCAGTACTTC. Translated: CASSPPGLSYEQYF.